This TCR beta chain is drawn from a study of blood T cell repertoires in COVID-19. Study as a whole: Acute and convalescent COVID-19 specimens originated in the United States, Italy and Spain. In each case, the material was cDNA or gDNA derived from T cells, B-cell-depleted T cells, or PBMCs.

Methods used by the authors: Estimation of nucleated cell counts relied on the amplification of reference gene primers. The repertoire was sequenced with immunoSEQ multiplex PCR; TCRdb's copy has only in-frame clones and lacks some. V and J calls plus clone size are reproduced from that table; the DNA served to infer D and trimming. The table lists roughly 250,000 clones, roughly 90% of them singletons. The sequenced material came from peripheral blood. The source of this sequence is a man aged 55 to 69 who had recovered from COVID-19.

CDR3 protein: CASRGRGGEMHEQYF. For the CDR3, the DNA is TGTGCCAGCAGGGGTAGGGGGGGCGAGATGCACGAGCAGTACTTC. The rearrangement joins TRBV6-5 to TRBJ2-7; possible D gene TRBD2, 7 bases. The V gene lost 6 bases and the J gene lost 5 bases, with 20 bases spanning the gap. The CDR3 loop spans 15 amino acids. CDR1 is MNHEY, CDR2 SVGAGI, per germline.